These T cell receptor beta chains were read from a single sample in a study of blood T cell repertoires in COVID-19. The assay was immunoSEQ multiplex PCR, and TCRdb's table has in-frame clones only and misses some. This sample has around 40,000 clones, with approximately 85% found just once. The specimen sequenced was peripheral blood. These receptors came from a human donor in a cohort sampled during active COVID-19. The CDR3 runs from the conserved cysteine through the conserved F or W. D genes are given only for firm matches. Not every row has a clone size; where given, it reads once, few, many or a size class.

J: TRBJ1-4; length: 15; V: TRBV7-9; D: NA; size: NA; CDR3: CASSLGSSTNEKLFF; DNA: TGTGCCAGCAGCTTAGGTTCATCAACTAATGAAAAACTGTTTTTT
J: TRBJ1-5; length: 13; V: TRBV30; D: NA; size: NA; CDR3: CAWRGQSNQPQHF; DNA: TGTGCCTGGAGAGGACAGTCTAATCAGCCCCAGCATTTT
J: TRBJ2-3; length: 12; V: TRBV7-6; D: NA; size: NA; CDR3: CASSLGEDTQYF; DNA: TGTGCCAGCAGCTTAGGGGAGGATACGCAGTATTTT
J: TRBJ2-7; length: 13; V: TRBV28; D: NA; size: NA; CDR3: CASRPSYLREQYF; DNA: TGTGCCAGCAGACCCTCCTACCTACGAGAGCAGTACTTC
J: TRBJ2-3; length: 16; V: TRBV7-8; D: NA; size: NA; CDR3: CASSTAGSFYTDTQYF; DNA: TGTGCCAGCAGCACAGCCGGGAGTTTCTACACAGATACGCAGTATTTT
J: TRBJ2-3; length: 16; V: TRBV7-9; D: NA; size: NA; CDR3: CASSLGAVLDTDTQYF; DNA: TGTGCCAGCAGCTTGGGGGCAGTACTTGACACAGATACGCAGTATTTT
J: TRBJ1-2; length: 11; V: TRBV3-1/TRBV3-2; D: NA; size: NA; CDR3: CASKGVHGYTF; DNA: TGTGCCAGCAAAGGGGTCCATGGCTACACCTTC
J: TRBJ1-3; length: 13; V: TRBV27; D: NA; size: NA; CDR3: CASRGYPGNTIYF; DNA: TGTGCCAGCCGCGGGTACCCTGGAAACACCATATATTTT
J: TRBJ1-5; length: 15; V: TRBV5-6; D: TRBD1; size: NA; CDR3: CASSFGSAGGQPQHF; DNA: TGTGCCAGCAGCTTCGGGTCAGCAGGGGGTCAGCCCCAGCATTTT
J: TRBJ1-2; length: 16; V: TRBV5-1; D: TRBD1; size: NA; CDR3: CASSWGQGATNYGYTF; DNA: TGCGCCAGCAGCTGGGGACAGGGGGCAACAAACTATGGCTACACCTTC
J: TRBJ1-5; length: 19; V: TRBV7-7; D: TRBD1; size: NA; CDR3: CARTGQKRTGPNSNQPQHF; DNA: TGTGCTCGCACGGGACAAAAGAGGACAGGGCCGAATAGCAATCAGCCCCAGCATTTT
J: TRBJ1-1; length: 13; V: TRBV30; D: TRBD1; size: NA; CDR3: CAWSLQTGSEAFF; DNA: TGTGCCTGGAGCCTTCAGACAGGGTCTGAGGCTTTCTTT
J: TRBJ1-2; length: 14; V: TRBV6-5; D: NA; size: NA; CDR3: CASSLQGSSYGYTF; DNA: TGTGCCAGCAGTTTGCAGGGGTCGAGCTATGGCTACACCTTC
J: TRBJ1-1; length: 15; V: TRBV6-5; D: NA; size: NA; CDR3: CASSSLTVHNTEAFF; DNA: TGTGCCAGCAGTTCCTTGACAGTCCATAACACTGAAGCTTTCTTT
J: TRBJ1-3; length: 13; V: TRBV3-1/TRBV3-2; D: TRBD1; size: NA; CDR3: CASRQGAGNTIYF; DNA: TGTGCCAGCAGACAGGGGGCTGGAAACACCATATATTTT
J: TRBJ1-2; length: 13; V: TRBV14; D: NA; size: NA; CDR3: CASSRLENGIYTF; DNA: TGTGCCAGCAGCCGTTTGGAAAACGGGATCTACACCTTC
J: TRBJ2-3; length: 15; V: TRBV30; D: TRBD1; size: NA; CDR3: CAWSGSGTGGVAQYF; DNA: TGTGCCTGGAGTGGCTCCGGGACAGGGGGCGTCGCGCAGTATTTT
J: TRBJ1-5; length: 14; V: TRBV10-3; D: NA; size: NA; CDR3: CAISEEQGSQPQHF; DNA: TGTGCCATCAGTGAGGAACAGGGATCCCAGCCCCAGCATTTT
J: TRBJ1-2; length: 16; V: TRBV11-2; D: TRBD1; size: NA; CDR3: CASSRPQGAKTYGYTF; DNA: TGTGCCAGCAGTCGGCCTCAGGGGGCCAAAACCTATGGCTACACCTTC
J: TRBJ2-7; length: 11; V: TRBV25-1; D: NA; size: NA; CDR3: CASSRGVEQYF; DNA: TGTGCCAGCAGTAGAGGAGTGGAGCAGTACTTC
J: TRBJ2-3; length: 16; V: TRBV11-2; D: NA; size: once; CDR3: CASSSRTVGSTDTQYF; DNA: TGTGCCAGCAGCTCCAGGACAGTTGGGAGCACAGATACGCAGTATTTT
J: TRBJ1-1; length: 15; V: TRBV19; D: TRBD1; size: once; CDR3: CASSTAIGQGTEAFF; DNA: TGTGCCAGTAGTACCGCGATAGGACAGGGCACTGAAGCTTTCTTT
J: TRBJ1-2; length: 15; V: TRBV29-1; D: TRBD1; size: NA; CDR3: CSVQTGITGAIGYTF; DNA: TGCAGCGTCCAAACGGGGATCACAGGGGCGATTGGCTACACCTTC
J: TRBJ2-5; length: 16; V: TRBV19; D: TRBD1; size: NA; CDR3: CASSPGRDRGRETQYF; DNA: TGTGCCAGTAGTCCAGGTCGGGACAGGGGTCGGGAGACCCAGTACTTC
J: TRBJ1-2; length: 13; V: TRBV28; D: NA; size: NA; CDR3: CASSSTGLYGYTF; DNA: TGTGCCAGCAGTTCTACAGGTCTCTATGGCTACACCTTC
J: TRBJ1-4; length: 15; V: TRBV2; D: TRBD1; size: NA; CDR3: CASTGQGLTNEKLFF; DNA: TGTGCCAGCACCGGACAGGGTTTGACTAATGAAAAACTGTTTTTT
J: TRBJ1-2; length: 15; V: TRBV5-6; D: NA; size: once; CDR3: CASSLPKTRSYGYTF; DNA: TGTGCCAGCAGCTTGCCAAAGACACGGTCGTATGGCTACACCTTC
J: TRBJ1-6; length: 13; V: TRBV10-2; D: NA; size: few; CDR3: CASSESINSPLHF; DNA: TGCGCCAGCAGTGAGTCTATAAATTCACCCCTCCACTTT
J: TRBJ1-2; length: 14; V: TRBV10-3; D: NA; size: NA; CDR3: CAISDDLWTQGITF; DNA: TGTGCCATCAGTGATGATCTCTGGACTCAGGGGATTACCTTC
J: TRBJ1-2; length: 15; V: TRBV19; D: TRBD1; size: once; CDR3: CASSLTGTENYGYTF; DNA: TGTGCCAGTAGTTTAACCGGGACAGAGAACTATGGCTACACCTTC
J: TRBJ2-3; length: 17; V: TRBV24-1; D: TRBD2; size: NA; CDR3: CATSEPTSGGRTDTQYF; DNA: TGTGCCACCAGTGAACCGACTAGCGGGGGGCGCACAGATACGCAGTATTTT
J: TRBJ2-1; length: 17; V: TRBV11-3; D: TRBD2; size: NA; CDR3: CASSPTGGTSGLNEQFF; DNA: TGTGCCAGCAGCCCGACGGGAGGGACTAGCGGGCTAAATGAGCAGTTCTTC
J: TRBJ2-1; length: 13; V: TRBV6-6; D: NA; size: NA; CDR3: CASSYSEDNEQFF; DNA: TGTGCCAGCAGTTACTCCGAGGACAATGAGCAGTTCTTC
J: TRBJ2-3; length: 16; V: TRBV5-1; D: TRBD2; size: once; CDR3: CASSLSSGARTDTQYF; DNA: TGCGCCAGCAGCTTGTCTAGCGGGGCACGCACAGATACGCAGTATTTT
J: TRBJ1-1; length: 16; V: TRBV18; D: TRBD1; size: NA; CDR3: CASSLGTGTLNTEAFF; DNA: TGTGCCAGCTCACTTGGGACAGGGACACTGAACACTGAAGCTTTCTTT
J: TRBJ2-1; length: 18; V: TRBV7-3; D: TRBD2; size: NA; CDR3: CASSLLGAGGNSYNEQFF; DNA: TGTGCCAGCAGCTTACTAGGAGCGGGAGGCAACTCCTACAATGAGCAGTTCTTC
J: TRBJ2-5; length: 14; V: TRBV19; D: NA; size: NA; CDR3: CASSMGLNQETQYF; DNA: TGTGCCAGTAGTATGGGGCTGAACCAAGAGACCCAGTACTTC
J: TRBJ2-5; length: 14; V: TRBV6-1; D: NA; size: NA; CDR3: CASSEGTIRETQYF; DNA: TGTGCCAGCAGTGAAGGGACAATCAGAGAGACCCAGTACTTC
J: TRBJ2-5; length: 11; V: TRBV5-1; D: NA; size: NA; CDR3: CASSFKETQYF; DNA: TGCGCCAGCAGCTTTAAAGAGACCCAGTACTTC
J: TRBJ2-1; length: 15; V: TRBV27; D: TRBD2; size: NA; CDR3: CASSPRLAAYNEQFF; DNA: TGTGCCAGCAGTCCCCGACTAGCGGCCTACAATGAGCAGTTCTTC